What follows are 8 T cell receptor beta chains derived from one specimen sequenced in a study of T cell responses to AZD1222 COVID-19 vaccine. Assay: immunoSEQ multiplex PCR; the TCRdb copy retains only in-frame clones and omits some. This sample carries more than 150,000 clones, 90% of them seen once, and the ten largest clones take more than 1.3%. The source material was peripheral blood, sampled on day 0 of AZD1222 vaccination. The origin of the receptors is an adult in good health.

The chain couples TRBV5-1 to TRBJ1-3; TRBD1 aligns across 7 bases. CDR1 and CDR2 from the germline V gene are SGHRS and YFSETQ. J lost 2 bases, V lost 2 bases, and 4 bases had no gene match. The CDR3 runs 15 residues. The CDR3 DNA follows: TGCGCCAGCAGCTTAGAGGGGGCGGCTGGAAACACCATATATTTT. Translating gives CASSLEGAAGNTIYF.

The rearrangement links TRBV5-1 to TRBJ2-1; 8 nucleotides agree with TRBD2. Germline loops: CDR1 SGHRS, CDR2 YFSETQ. V was clipped by 0 bases and J by 4 bases; unmatched bases: 3. The CDR3 spans 15 residues. CDR3 residues: CASSLGGGTYNEQFF. CDR3 DNA sequence: TGCGCCAGCAGCTTGGGCGGGGGGACTTACAATGAGCAGTTCTTC.

The V call is TRBV5-6, the J call TRBJ1-2; D is perhaps TRBD1 (5 bases). The V gene lost 0 bases and the J gene lost 4 bases, with 16 bases spanning the gap. This CDR3 contains 16 residues. Germline loops: CDR1 SGHDT, CDR2 YYEEEE. CDR3 sequence: CASSLAPAGPPYGYTF. DNA of the CDR3: TGTGCCAGCAGCTTGGCGCCGGCAGGGCCCCCCTATGGCTACACCTTC.

This clone appeared a single time. The chain joins TRBV6-5 to TRBJ1-1, with no clear D. Trimming stripped 3 bases from V and 2 bases from J, with 13 bases between. Germline V lookup: CDR1 MNHEY, CDR2 SVGAGI. The CDR3 sequence is 15 residues long. The CDR3 loop is CASSYDRSSNTEAFF. The CDR3 nucleotides read TGTGCCAGCAGTTATGATCGGTCTTCAAACACTGAAGCTTTCTTT.

The chain carries TRBV12-1 and TRBJ2-7; the table's D call TRBD2 went unverified against the DNA. TRBV12-1 is recorded as a pseudogene. There are 18 residues in the CDR3. For the CDR3, the DNA is TGTGCCAGCAGCTTTACTAGCGGGGGGTGCGGTGGGTCCTACGAGCAGTACTTC. Translated, it gives CASSFTSGGCGGSYEQYF.

This chain joins TRBV7-9 and TRBJ1-1; D unresolved. Germline V lookup: CDR1 SEHNR, CDR2 FQNEAQ (reference sequence). Trimming stripped 5 bases from V and 5 bases from J, with 15 bases between. The CDR3 sequence is 14 residues long. The CDR3 protein is CASSHHPGRTEAFF. The DNA for the CDR3 is TGTGCCAGCAGCCACCACCCAGGCCGTACTGAAGCTTTCTTT.

The V and J genes are TRBV9 and TRBJ2-3; 7 bases align to TRBD1. The length of the CDR3 is 16 residues. V was clipped by 2 bases and J by 3 bases; unmatched bases: 9. Germline V gene sequence: CDR1 SGDLS, CDR2 YYNGEE. CDR3 DNA: TGTGCCAGCAGCGTCGGCCGGGACAGTCTAACAGATACGCAGTATTTT. This codes for CASSVGRDSLTDTQYF. The variable domain in full, with the rest retrieved from reference TRBV9 and TRBJ2-3, is DSGVTQTPKHLITATGQRVTLRCSPRSGDLSVYWYQQSLDQGLQFLIQYYNGEERAKGNILERFSAQQFPDLHSELNLSSLELGDSALYFCASSVGRDSLTDTQYFGPGTRLTVL.

The chain is built from TRBV19 and TRBJ1-2; D is unresolved. Trimming left V 7 bases short and J 0 bases short, with 18 bases between. Per the germline V gene, CDR1 is LNHDA and CDR2 is SQIVND (reference sequence). This CDR3 comprises 16 residues. In DNA, the CDR3 is TGTGCCAGTAAGGGTTTACCCTACACTTCTAACTATGGCTACACCTTC. Its translation: CASKGLPYTSNYGYTF.